These T cell receptor beta chains were read from a single sample in a study of T cell repertoires in cytomegalovirus infection. These receptors lack a known antigen. A single record per CDR3 protein comes from TCRdb applying MiXCR to the reads. Of some 800,000 distinct CDR3 sequences listed, over 25% are singletons. This specimen was cultured CD8+ T cells from PBMCs, taken from culture after CMV antigen stimulation. These receptors originate from a human donor in good health (CMV status not recorded). Some clones in this sample may be carry-over from other donors' samples. Both conserved end residues are trimmed from each CDR3. The D gene is left open where the match is weak.

v_call d_call cdr3_aa
TRBV5-4 . ASSLGQEANTGELF
TRBV7-9 . ASSSGESSTDTQY
TRBV12-3/TRBV12-4 TRBD2 ASSGTSGGSYNEQF
TRBV15 . ATSRVGQLGHGYT
TRBV10-2 . ASSEANWGSGELF
TRBV7-9 TRBD1 ASSLRDRGDNEQF
TRBV6-1 . ASSQRWGGMNTEAF
TRBV19 . ASSIGGSEAF
TRBV6-1 TRBD2 ASSEARLAGVSSGANVLT
TRBV10-3 TRBD1 ATDPGQGLNYGYT
TRBV11-3 . ASSSWTAEVTGELF
TRBV7-2 . ASSFFVAHDGYT
TRBV7-2 TRBD1 ASRPGTGTEYNSPLH
TRBV5-6 . ASSLDSYSYNEQF
TRBV12-3/TRBV12-4 . ASSLLGPFEAF
TRBV28 . ASSTLANQETQY
TRBV27 . ASKLLGNSGNTIY
TRBV13 TRBD2 VSSSTSGASTDTQY
TRBV19 TRBD2 ASSMQRGAGTDTQY
TRBV6-2/TRBV6-3 . ASSLGGSRVDTQY
TRBV27 . ASSREGSLH
TRBV6-1 . ASSELTGSKGGYT
TRBV28 . ASSLKAGRAF
TRBV29-1 . SAGRRQGYRGYT
TRBV7-8 TRBD2 ASSINPGLAGSNEQF
TRBV6-2/TRBV6-3 . ASSFRRTYNEQF
TRBV19 . ASRRDGTVLRPLPYGYT
TRBV27 . ASSRTKKNEQF
TRBV6-1 TRBD1 ASRGTGQQETQY
TRBV19 . ASINPGQGVYEQY
TRBV7-3 . ASSPRVLPGANVLT
TRBV6-2/TRBV6-3 TRBD1 ASSSWGTGDFRAYGYT
TRBV4-1 . ASSQEFVPGGVSSYNEQF
TRBV24-1 . ATSDQAGPGNEQF
TRBV7-9 . ASSPIRTDTQY
TRBV20-1 . SARAPTGMNTEAF
TRBV5-1 . ASSSDSGKLF
TRBV27 . ASYTGAYYGYT
TRBV7-9 . ASSLALGGMNTEAF
TRBV7-9 TRBD2 ASSLLDSGGQETQY
TRBV4-1 . ASSQYTGIYQPQH
TRBV7-3 . ASSSRGRATYNEQF
TRBV2 . ASITGTLLH
TRBV4-1 TRBD2 ASSQDGLAGGGAGYNEQF
TRBV28 . ASSSQLWWAEAF
TRBV2 . AIRGIYNEQF
TRBV7-8 TRBD2 ASSLAYRDYLY
TRBV27 TRBD1 ASSLTSTGWVEAF
TRBV5-6 . ASSLLQGDGNQPQH
TRBV7-8 TRBD2 ASSFSGGADGELF